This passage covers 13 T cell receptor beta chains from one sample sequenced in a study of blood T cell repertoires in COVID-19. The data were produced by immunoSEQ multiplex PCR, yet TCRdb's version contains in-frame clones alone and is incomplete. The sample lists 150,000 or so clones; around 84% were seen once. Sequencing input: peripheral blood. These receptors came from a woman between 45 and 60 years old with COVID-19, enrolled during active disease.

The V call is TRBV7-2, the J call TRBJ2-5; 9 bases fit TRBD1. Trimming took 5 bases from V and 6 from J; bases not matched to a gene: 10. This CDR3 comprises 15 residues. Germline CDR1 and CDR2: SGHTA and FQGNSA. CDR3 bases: TGTGCCAGCAGCACAGCAGGACAGGGGATGAAGACCCAGTACTTC. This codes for CASSTAGQGMKTQYF.

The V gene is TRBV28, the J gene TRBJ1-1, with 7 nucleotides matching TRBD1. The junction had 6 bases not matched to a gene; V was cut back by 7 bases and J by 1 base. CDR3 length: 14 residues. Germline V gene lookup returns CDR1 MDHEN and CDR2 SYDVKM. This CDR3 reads CASKTQGRNTEAFF. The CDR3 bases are TGTGCCAGCAAAACACAGGGGAGGAACACTGAAGCTTTCTTT.

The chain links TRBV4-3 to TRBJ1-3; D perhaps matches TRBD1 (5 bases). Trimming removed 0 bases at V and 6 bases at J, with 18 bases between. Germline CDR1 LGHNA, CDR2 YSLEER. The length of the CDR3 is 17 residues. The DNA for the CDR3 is TGCGCCAGCAGCCAAGAACCACCGGGGGGAATGGAAAACACCATATATTTT. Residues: CASSQEPPGGMENTIYF.

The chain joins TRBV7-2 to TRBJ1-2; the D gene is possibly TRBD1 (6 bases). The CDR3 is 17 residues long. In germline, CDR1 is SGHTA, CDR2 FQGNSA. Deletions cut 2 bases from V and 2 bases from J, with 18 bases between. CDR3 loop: CASSLQSGTSGNYGYTF. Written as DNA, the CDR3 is TGTGCCAGCAGCTTACAATCTGGGACATCGGGAAACTATGGCTACACCTTC.

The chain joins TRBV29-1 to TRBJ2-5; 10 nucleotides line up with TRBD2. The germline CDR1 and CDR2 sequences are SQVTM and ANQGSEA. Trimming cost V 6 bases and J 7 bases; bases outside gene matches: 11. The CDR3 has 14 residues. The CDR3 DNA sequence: TGCAGCGTCGATCCGGGACTAGCGTCGGGGACCCAGTACTTC. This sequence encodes CSVDPGLASGTQYF.

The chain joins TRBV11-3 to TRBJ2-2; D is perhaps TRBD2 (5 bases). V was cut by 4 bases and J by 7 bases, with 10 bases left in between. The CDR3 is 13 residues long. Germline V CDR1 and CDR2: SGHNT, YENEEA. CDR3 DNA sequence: TGTGCCAGCAGCTGGACTGCGAGCGGGGAGCTGTTTTTT. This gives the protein CASSWTASGELFF.

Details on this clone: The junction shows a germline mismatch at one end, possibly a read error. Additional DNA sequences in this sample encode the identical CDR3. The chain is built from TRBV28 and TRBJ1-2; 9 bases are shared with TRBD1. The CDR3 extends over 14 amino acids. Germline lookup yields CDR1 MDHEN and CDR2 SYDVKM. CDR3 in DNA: TGTGCCAGCAGTCTGGAACAGGGGGCGGAGGGCTACACTTTC. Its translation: CASSLEQGAEGYTF.

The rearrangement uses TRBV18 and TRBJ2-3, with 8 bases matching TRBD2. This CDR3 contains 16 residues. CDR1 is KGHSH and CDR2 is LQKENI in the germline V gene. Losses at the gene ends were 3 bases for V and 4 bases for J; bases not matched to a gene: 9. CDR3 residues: CASSPSGTSFSDTQYF. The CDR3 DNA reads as TGTGCCAGCTCACCTTCTGGGACTAGTTTTTCAGATACGCAGTATTTT.

Here the CDR3 DNA reads TGTGCCAGCAGTTACCGTACAGGGTACAAGGACGAGCAGTACTTC. Translated: CASSYRTGYKDEQYF. V and J are TRBV6-5 and TRBJ2-7; possibly TRBD1 for D (6 bases). Germline assignment: CDR1 MNHEY and CDR2 SVGAGI. Trimming stripped 2 bases from V and 5 bases from J, with 16 bases between. The CDR3 covers 15 residues.

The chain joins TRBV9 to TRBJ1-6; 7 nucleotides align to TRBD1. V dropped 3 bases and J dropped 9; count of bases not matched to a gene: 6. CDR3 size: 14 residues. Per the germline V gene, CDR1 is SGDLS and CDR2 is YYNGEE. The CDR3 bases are TGTGCCAGCAGCGATGGCAGGGGGTTTTCACCCCTCCACTTT. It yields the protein CASSDGRGFSPLHF.

DNA for the CDR3: TGTGCCAGCAGGCAGGTCGCTGGGCCAGATACGCAGTATTTT. Protein sequence: CASRQVAGPDTQYF. The V gene is TRBV2, the J gene TRBJ2-3; D is unclear. This CDR3 comprises 14 residues. The ends were cut back, 6 bases at V and 4 bases at J, with 14 bases in the middle. Germline V gives CDR1 SNHLY, CDR2 FYNNEI.

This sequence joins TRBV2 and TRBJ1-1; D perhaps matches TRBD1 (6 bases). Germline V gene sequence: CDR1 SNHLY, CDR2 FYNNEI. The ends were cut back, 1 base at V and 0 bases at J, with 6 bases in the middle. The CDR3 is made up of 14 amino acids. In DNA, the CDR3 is TGTGCCAGCAGTGAAGGGGGGCTGAACACTGAAGCTTTCTTT. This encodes CASSEGGLNTEAFF.

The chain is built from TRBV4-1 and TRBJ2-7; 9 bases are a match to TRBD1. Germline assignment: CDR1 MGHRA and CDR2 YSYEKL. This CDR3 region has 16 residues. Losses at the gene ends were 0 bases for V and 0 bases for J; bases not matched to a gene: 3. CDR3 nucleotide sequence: TGCGCCAGCAGCCAAGATGAGACAGGGGGCTCCTACGAGCAGTACTTC. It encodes CASSQDETGGSYEQYF.